These T cell receptor beta chains were read from a single sample in a study of blood T cell repertoires in COVID-19. Profiled with immunoSEQ multiplex PCR; TCRdb holds only in-frame clones, not every one. This sample yields around 99,000 clones, of which more than 65% are seen a single time; less than 8% belongs to the top ten. What was sequenced was peripheral blood. These receptors were obtained from an elderly woman with active or convalescent COVID-19. The CDR3 runs from the conserved cysteine through the conserved F or W. Each record gives: D gene, V gene, J gene, clone size, CDR3 protein, CDR3 DNA. A D gene is named only where the DNA matches it firmly. For some rows the clone size is stated as once, few or many, or as a class when expanded; others skip it.

D: -
V: TRBV6-4
J: TRBJ2-1
size: -
CDR3: CASSSPPSRDSYNEQFF
DNA: TGTGCCAGCAGTTCCCCCCCGTCCCGGGACTCCTACAATGAGCAGTTCTTC

D: TRBD2
V: TRBV7-9
J: TRBJ2-3
size: -
CDR3: CASSPIGTSGSTDTQYF
DNA: TGTGCCAGCAGTCCCATCGGGACTAGCGGGAGCACAGATACGCAGTATTTT

D: -
V: TRBV18
J: TRBJ1-2
size: once
CDR3: CASSPEFTSSSDGYTF
DNA: TGTGCCAGCTCACCAGAATTTACCTCAAGTAGCGATGGCTACACCTTC

D: TRBD1
V: TRBV7-9
J: TRBJ1-1
size: few
CDR3: CASSRGDRGRVNTEAFF
DNA: TGTGCCAGCAGCCGTGGGGACAGGGGGAGGGTGAACACTGAAGCTTTCTTT

D: -
V: TRBV3-1/TRBV3-2
J: TRBJ1-1
size: -
CDR3: CASRHHRVDTEAFF
DNA: TGTGCCAGCAGACACCACCGGGTTGACACTGAAGCTTTCTTT

D: TRBD1
V: TRBV11-2
J: TRBJ2-1
size: -
CDR3: CASSTGQGWHNEQFF
DNA: TGTGCCAGCAGCACCGGACAGGGGTGGCACAATGAGCAGTTCTTC

D: -
V: TRBV6-5
J: TRBJ2-7
size: -
CDR3: CASRSRDGSSYEQYF
DNA: TGTGCCAGCAGATCGCGGGACGGGAGCTCCTACGAGCAGTACTTC

D: -
V: TRBV2
J: TRBJ1-4
size: -
CDR3: CASMDRQRKLFF
DNA: TGTGCCAGCATGGATCGACAGCGCAAACTGTTTTTT

D: TRBD2
V: TRBV3-1/TRBV3-2
J: TRBJ2-3
size: -
CDR3: CASSHGTSGRMDTQYF
DNA: TGTGCCAGCAGCCATGGGACTAGCGGGAGGATGGATACGCAGTATTTT

D: TRBD1
V: TRBV3-1/TRBV3-2
J: TRBJ1-5
size: -
CDR3: CASSPTDREPQHF
DNA: TGTGCCAGCAGCCCAACCGACAGGGAGCCCCAGCATTTT

D: -
V: TRBV27
J: TRBJ1-1
size: few
CDR3: CASSLGGLGTEAFF
DNA: TGTGCCAGCAGTTTAGGAGGGCTCGGCACTGAAGCTTTCTTT

D: TRBD1
V: TRBV9
J: TRBJ2-7
size: many
CDR3: CASSYTTGAYEQYF
DNA: TGTGCCAGCAGTTATACGACAGGGGCGTACGAGCAGTACTTC